What follows describes a single T cell receptor beta chain. Its antigen remains unidentified. Only Caucasian adults living in Nashville, Tennessee made up the donor group. The CDR3 consists of 15 residues. Deletions cut 3 bases from V and 4 bases from J, with 13 bases between. CDR1 is SGHNT and CDR2 is YYREEE in the germline V gene (reference sequence). The sample originates from a study of shared clonotypes between healthy human individuals. Study results and caveats: With a few donors compared, around 4.7% of naive CD4 clonotypes were shared. Memory subsets had estimated richness that was generally smaller than that of naive subsets.

Samples underwent the assay at deep level. This table comes from immunoSEQ multiplex PCR, and its TCRdb copy is limited to in-frame clones, with some not included. The repertoire holds over a million clones, with over 95% as singletons. Sequenced: naive CD4+ T cells sorted from blood. Indicated subset: CD45RA+ positively selected. The sequence was collected from a man younger than 40 in good health. The chain links TRBV5-4 to TRBJ2-2; maybe TRBD1 (6 bases). The CDR3 nucleotides read TGTGCCAGCAGCTCCCCACAGGGACCCACCGGGGAGCTGTTTTTT. It is translated as CASSSPQGPTGELFF. Variable domain in full (rest from reference TRBV5-4 and TRBJ2-2): ETGVTQSPTHLIKTRGQQVTLRCSSQSGHNTVSWYQQALGQGPQFIFQYYREEENGRGNFPPRFSGLQFPNYSSELNVNALELDDSALYLCASSSPQGPTGELFFGEGSRLTVL.